The next 20 T cell receptor beta chains were all read from a single sample in a study of T cells in Graves' hyperthyroidism and ophthalmopathy. Amplification of TCR beta CDR3 regions used RNA as the template. The HTBI set primed first-round TCR CDR3 RT-PCR. TCRdb ran MiXCR on the multiplex PCR reads and lists one entry per CDR3 protein. The sample records hundreds of thousands of distinct CDR3 sequences, 20% to 25% being singletons. The sample comprised blood. The receptor source for this set is a man aged 25-45 years with Graves' ophthalmopathy.

On this clonotype itself: Relative to the germline gene, one junction end is altered; a read error may explain this. The genes are TRBV6-2 or TRBV6-3 and TRBJ2-3; tentatively, D is TRBD1 (5 bases). The CDR3 runs to 14 residues. In germline, CDR1 is MNHEY, CDR2 SVGEGT. CDR3 bases: TGTGCCAGCAGCCTCGACGGATACACAGGTACGCAGTATTTT. Encoded protein: CASSLDGYTGTQYF.

Concerning this clonotype: A read error is possible here, since a much larger clone lies one base away. V usage is TRBV12-3 or TRBV12-4 and J usage is TRBJ2-2; D not resolved. The CDR3 loop spans 11 amino acids. V lost 7 bases and J lost 4, with 4 bases in between. The CDR3 DNA reads as TGTGCCAGCACCTTCACCGGGGAGCTGTTTTTT. This codes for CASTFTGELFF.

The chain uses TRBV27 and TRBJ1-1, with D uncertain. The CDR3 has 14 amino acids. Trimming removed 8 bases from V and 1 base from J, with 14 bases in between. CDR1 is MNHEY and CDR2 is SMNVEV in the germline V gene (reference sequence). The CDR3 reads CASSFTGANTEAFF. The DNA for the CDR3 is TGTGCCAGCTCATTTACGGGCGCGAACACTGAAGCTTTCTTT.

Many counts were recorded for this clonotype. J is TRBJ2-1 and V is TRBV20-1; tentative D call: TRBD2 (5 bases). With 3 bases removed from V and 0 bases from J, the gap between germline ends came to 6 bases. This CDR3 spans 13 amino acids. Germline CDR1 and CDR2: DFQATT and SNEGSKA (reference sequence). The CDR3, as DNA: TGCAGTGCTAGTGGGAGCTCCTACAATGAGCAGTTCTTC. Its translation is CSASGSSYNEQFF.

This chain uses TRBV27 with TRBJ2-1; 10 bases line up with TRBD1. After removal of 6 bases from V and 8 bases from J, the junction contained 13 bases not matched to a gene. Germline values: CDR1 MNHEY, CDR2 SMNVEV (reference sequence). This CDR3 contains 16 residues. In DNA form, the CDR3 reads TGTGCCAGCAGCCAGTCCGGGACAGGGGTCGCGGATGAGCAGTTCTTC. This codes for CASSQSGTGVADEQFF.

A few counts support this clonotype. The V call is TRBV5-6, the J call TRBJ2-1, with D possibly matching TRBD2 (5 bases). V lost 3 bases to trimming and J lost 0 bases, with 10 bases between them. This CDR3 spans 15 amino acids. Per the germline V gene, CDR1 is SGHDT and CDR2 is YYEEEE. CDR3 nucleotides: TGTGCCAGCAGCTGGAGGCGGAGCTCCTACAATGAGCAGTTCTTC. It encodes CASSWRRSSYNEQFF. Together with reference TRBV5-6 and TRBJ2-1, the CDR3 gives the full variable domain: DAGVTQSPTHLIKTRGQQVTLRCSPKSGHDTVSWYQQALGQGPQFIFQYYEEEERQRGNFPDRFSGHQFPNYSSELNVNALLLGDSALYLCASSWRRSSYNEQFFGPGTRLTVL.

The V and J genes are TRBV7-2 and TRBJ2-1; a weak D match, TRBD2 (6 bases). Deletions cut 5 bases from V and 0 bases from J, with 11 bases between. Looked up from germline, CDR1 is SGHTA and CDR2 is FQGNSA. The CDR3 consists of 15 residues. In DNA, the CDR3 is TGTGCCAGCAGCAAGGAGGGAGTCTCCTACAATGAGCAGTTCTTC. Amino acids: CASSKEGVSYNEQFF.

The genes are TRBV2 and TRBJ2-5, with D perhaps TRBD2 (5 bases). V was cut by 2 bases and J by 7 bases, with 20 bases left in between. From germline, CDR1 is SNHLY and CDR2 FYNNEI. The CDR3 length is 16 residues. The CDR3 nucleotides are TGTGCCAGCAGTGAAATAATATCGGGGAAGGGTAGGACCCAGTACTTC. Protein sequence: CASSEIISGKGRTQYF.

Only a few counts were recorded for this clonotype. This sequence joins TRBV15 and TRBJ2-1; a possible D gene is TRBD1 (6 bases). Germline V gene data show CDR1 as LNHNV and CDR2 as YYDKDF (reference sequence). V was pared by 3 bases and J by 0 bases, with 18 bases between. This CDR3 contains 18 residues. In DNA form, the CDR3 reads TGTGCCACCAGCAGGGACTTTACACAGGGAAACTCCTACAATGAGCAGTTCTTC. Translated, it gives CATSRDFTQGNSYNEQFF. Full variable domain (remainder filled in from reference TRBV15 and TRBJ2-1): DAMVIQNPRYQVTQFGKPVTLSCSQTLNHNVMYWYQQKSSQAPKLLFHYYDKDFNNEADTPDNFQSRRPNTSFCFLDIRSPGLGDTAMYLCATSRDFTQGNSYNEQFFGPGTRLTVL.

This clonotype was counted a few times. The chain joins TRBV5-1 to TRBJ1-3; 8 bases agree with TRBD1. The germline CDR1 and CDR2 sequences are SGHRS and YFSETQ. CDR3 length: 14 amino acids. Losses at the gene ends were 4 bases for V and 5 bases for J; bases not matched to a gene: 5. The CDR3 sequence: CASSQGQERNTIYF. CDR3 DNA sequence: TGCGCCAGCAGCCAGGGACAGGAAAGAAACACCATATATTTT.

This clonotype was detected a few times. The rearrangement joins TRBV4-1 to TRBJ2-7; the match to TRBD2 covers 8 bases. V was clipped by 0 bases and J by 4 bases; unmatched bases: 5. Germline V gene data show CDR1 as MGHRA and CDR2 as YSYEKL. The CDR3 is made up of 15 amino acids. This chain's CDR3 is CASSQESSGLYEQYF. CDR3 coding DNA: TGCGCCAGCAGCCAAGAGTCTAGCGGGTTATACGAGCAGTACTTC.

This clonotype has more than one count but fewer than ten. The chain joins TRBV10-3 to TRBJ1-6; D is perhaps TRBD1 (5 bases). The CDR3 is made up of 14 amino acids. Germline V gene sequence: CDR1 ENHRY, CDR2 SYGVKD. V lost 0 bases and J lost 8, with 8 bases in between. For the CDR3, the DNA is TGTGCCATCAGTGAGTCTTCAGGGTATTCACCCCTCCACTTT. Amino acids: CAISESSGYSPLHF.

This clonotype was detected a few times. The chain has TRBV4-2 and TRBJ2-1; TRBD2 agrees at 9 bases. The germline V gene encodes CDR1 LGHNA and CDR2 YNFKEQ. V lost 0 bases and J lost 4; bases outside the gene matches: 1. The CDR3 has 15 amino acids. This chain's CDR3 is CASSQESGRYNEQFF. CDR3 sequence (DNA): TGTGCCAGCAGCCAAGAAAGCGGGAGGTACAATGAGCAGTTCTTC.

The rearrangement joins TRBV2 to TRBJ2-2; D is undetermined. There are 16 residues in the CDR3. V dropped 4 bases and J dropped 0 bases, with 12 bases sitting between them. From germline, CDR1 is SNHLY and CDR2 FYNNEI. For the CDR3, the DNA is TGTGCCAGCAGTGGGCGAATGTCCTCGAACACCGGGGAGCTGTTTTTT. Translation gives CASSGRMSSNTGELFF.

The rearrangement joins TRBV10-1 to TRBJ1-1, with D hard to call. CDR1 and CDR2 from the germline V gene are WNHNN and SYGVQD (reference sequence). The V gene lost 0 bases and the J gene lost 1 base, with 6 bases spanning the gap. This CDR3 is 14 amino acids long. CDR3 sequence (DNA): TGCGCCAGCAGTGAGTCCCTTAGGAACACTGAAGCTTTCTTT. Protein: CASSESLRNTEAFF.

The chain uses TRBV6-2 or TRBV6-3 and TRBJ2-3; 9 nucleotides align to TRBD2. V was clipped by 7 bases and J by 8 bases; unmatched bases: 10. CDR3 size: 14 residues. Looked up from germline, CDR1 is MNHEY and CDR2 is SVGEGT. The CDR3 reads CASILASGVGTQYF. The CDR3 DNA reads as TGTGCCAGCATTCTCGCTAGCGGGGTGGGTACGCAGTATTTT.

The chain couples TRBV27 to TRBJ2-3; maybe TRBD1 (6 bases). CDR3 length: 13 amino acids. Germline CDR1 MNHEY, CDR2 SMNVEV (reference sequence). Trimming cost V 2 bases and J 14 bases, with 17 bases left between them. As DNA, the CDR3 is TGTGCCAGCAGTTTAGGGCAAGGGGACAAGGCGTATTTT. Translating gives CASSLGQGDKAYF.

The chain combines TRBV2 with TRBJ2-5; no clear D gene. Germline assignment: CDR1 SNHLY and CDR2 FYNNEI. The germline V and J ends were trimmed by 0 bases and 2 bases, with 4 bases remaining between them. This CDR3 comprises 13 residues. The CDR3: CASSEAVQETQYF. The CDR3 region has the DNA TGTGCCAGCAGTGAAGCGGTTCAAGAGACCCAGTACTTC.

This chain connects TRBV3-1 to TRBJ2-1; 12 bases are a match to TRBD2. With V trimmed by 0 bases and J by 4 bases, 7 bases remained unmatched. Germline V gene data show CDR1 as LGHDT and CDR2 as YNNKEL (reference sequence). The CDR3 length is 18 residues. The CDR3 reads CASSQDEGLAGGYNEQFF. The CDR3 bases are TGTGCCAGCAGCCAAGATGAAGGGCTAGCGGGAGGGTACAATGAGCAGTTCTTC.

This clonotype was seen more than once but under ten times. The V gene is TRBV3-1, the J gene TRBJ1-3; TRBD1 might be the D (6 bases). The CDR3 spans 16 residues. V was clipped by 3 bases and J by 4 bases, with 16 bases between them. Germline V gives CDR1 LGHDT, CDR2 YNNKEL (reference sequence). CDR3 sequence reads: CASSQEDSGLGNTIYF. In DNA, the CDR3 is TGTGCCAGCAGCCAGGAGGACAGCGGATTGGGAAACACCATATATTTT.